Below are 21 T cell receptor beta chains sequenced from a single sample in a study of preoperative IRX-2 immunotherapy in early breast cancer. Profiled with immunoSEQ multiplex PCR; TCRdb holds only in-frame clones, not every one. Of 40,000 to 45,000 clones listed, 70% to 80% were seen once; the top ten hold approximately 1.1%. Treatment described: preoperative locoregional IRX-2 cytokine immunotherapy. The specimen was tumor tissue, collected after IRX-2 immunotherapy. Every receptor here comes from a human donor with breast cancer.

This chain joins TRBV5-1 and TRBJ1-2; possibly TRBD1 for D (5 bases). V gave up 1 base and J gave up 3 bases, with 13 bases separating them. Germline V gives CDR1 SGHRS, CDR2 YFSETQ. This CDR3 contains 15 residues. The CDR3 sequence: CASSLTQDLYYGYTF. CDR3 in DNA: TGCGCCAGCAGCTTGACACAGGATTTATACTATGGCTACACCTTC.

V is TRBV12-5 and J is TRBJ2-3; D not certain. V gave up 4 bases and J gave up 5 bases, with 10 bases separating them. Germline CDR1 and CDR2: LGHNT and FRNRAP. The CDR3 is made up of 13 amino acids. The CDR3 sequence: CASGSEWEDTQYF. As DNA, the CDR3 is TGTGCTAGTGGTTCTGAGTGGGAAGATACGCAGTATTTT.

J is TRBJ2-2 and V is TRBV5-1, with 12 bases fitting TRBD2. The germline CDR1 and CDR2 sequences are SGHRS and YFSETQ. The ends lost 6 bases at V and 7 bases at J; junction bases unmatched: 7. The length of the CDR3 is 15 residues. As DNA, the CDR3 is TGCGCCAGCACCCGGACTAGCGGGACAGACGGGGAGCTGTTTTTT. Its translation is CASTRTSGTDGELFF.

This clone came up once. This chain links TRBV14 with TRBJ1-2; a weak D match, TRBD1 (6 bases). The CDR3 consists of 15 residues. V lost 0 bases and J 0 bases, leaving 8 bases between the germline ends. The germline V gene encodes CDR1 SGHDN and CDR2 FVKESK. CDR3 protein: CASSQDRGSNYGYTF. The DNA of the CDR3 is TGTGCCAGCAGCCAAGATAGGGGGTCTAACTATGGCTACACCTTC. Together with reference TRBV14 and TRBJ1-2, the CDR3 gives the full variable domain: EAGVTQFPSHSVIEKGQTVTLRCDPISGHDNLYWYRRVMGKEIKFLLHFVKESKQDESGMPNNRFLAERTGGTYSTLKVQPAELEDSGVYFCASSQDRGSNYGYTFGSGTRLTVV.

The rearrangement uses TRBV10-1 and TRBJ1-2; D is unresolved. Germline V gene data show CDR1 as WNHNN and CDR2 as SYGVQD (reference sequence). The CDR3 length is 12 residues. Between the trimmed V and J ends, which lost 7 bases and 4 bases, there was a span of 10 bases. The CDR3: CASTPAAYGYTF. The CDR3 bases are TGCGCCAGCACCCCAGCCGCCTATGGCTACACCTTC.

This chain links TRBV12-5 with TRBJ1-3; no reliable D call. Trimming left V 6 bases short and J 0 bases short, with 12 bases between. This CDR3 has 15 amino acids. CDR1 and CDR2 (germline): LGHNT, FRNRAP. The CDR3 spells CASGALTRSGNTIYF. The CDR3 nucleotides read TGTGCTAGTGGCGCACTCACCCGCTCTGGAAACACCATATATTTT.

The chain recombines TRBV28 with TRBJ2-7, with 7 bases that match TRBD2. The J segment lost 1 base and the V segment lost 5 bases, leaving 8 bases of the junction unmatched. Germline V gives CDR1 MDHEN, CDR2 SYDVKM. The CDR3 runs 15 residues. The CDR3 sequence: CASSPSSGLSYEQYF. DNA for the CDR3: TGTGCCAGCAGTCCCTCTAGCGGCCTATCCTACGAGCAGTACTTC.

J is TRBJ2-3 and V is TRBV19; D might be TRBD2 (6 bases). CDR3 length: 15 residues. Germline V gives CDR1 LNHDA, CDR2 SQIVND (reference sequence). V was trimmed by 5 bases and J by 2 bases, leaving 14 bases between them. The CDR3 reads CASSGGRELTDTQYF. CDR3 nucleotides: TGTGCCAGTAGTGGGGGGAGAGAGCTCACAGATACGCAGTATTTT.

CDR3 coding DNA: TGTGCTAGTGGTTTGGTGGGGGGGACACTACCCAATCAGCCCCAGCATTTT. As protein: CASGLVGGTLPNQPQHF. This chain joins TRBV12-5 and TRBJ1-5; TRBD1 might be the D (6 bases). Germline V CDR1 and CDR2: LGHNT, FRNRAP. Trimming removed 0 bases from V and 3 bases from J, with 15 bases in between. The CDR3 runs to 17 residues.

The genes are TRBV6-8 and TRBJ1-5; D might be TRBD1 (5 bases). The CDR3 is made up of 13 amino acids. Germline loops: CDR1 MNHGY, CDR2 SAAAGT. Trimming left V 7 bases short and J 7 bases short, with 14 bases between. CDR3 DNA: TGTGCCAGCACTCCCGCCGGGGACCAGCCCCAGCATTTT. It encodes CASTPAGDQPQHF.

This chain joins TRBV5-1 and TRBJ1-5; D call uncertain. Germline CDR1 reads SGHRS; CDR2 reads YFSETQ. The V end lost 5 bases, the J end lost 0 bases, and 12 bases lay between the germline ends. There are 15 residues in the CDR3. The CDR3 region has the DNA TGCGCCAGCAGTCAAGACGGATTTAGCAATCAGCCCCAGCATTTT. Protein sequence: CASSQDGFSNQPQHF.

The V and J genes are TRBV5-1 and TRBJ1-1; TRBD1 is a possible D gene (6 bases). CDR3 size: 14 residues. Germline assignment: CDR1 SGHRS and CDR2 YFSETQ. V lost 4 bases to trimming and J lost 6 bases, with 16 bases between them. CDR3 in amino acids: CASSIGQRGSEAFF. CDR3 bases: TGCGCCAGCAGCATTGGACAGCGGGGCTCTGAAGCTTTCTTT.

The V and J genes are TRBV19 and TRBJ1-6; 8 bases align to TRBD1. Germline V CDR1 and CDR2: LNHDA, SQIVND (reference sequence). V gave up 3 bases and J gave up 9 bases; unmatched junction bases: 10. CDR3 size: 16 residues. CDR3 loop: CASSIGGAGGFSPLHF. The CDR3 DNA follows: TGTGCCAGTAGTATTGGTGGAGCAGGGGGCTTTTCACCCCTCCACTTT.

Points on this clone: One junction end disagrees with the germline gene, perhaps due to a read error. V and J are TRBV11-3 and TRBJ2-7; a possible D gene is TRBD1 (7 bases). The germline gives CDR1 SGHNT, CDR2 YENEEA. The CDR3 is 15 amino acids. This CDR3 reads CASTLGGTARGEQYF. The CDR3 DNA reads as TGTGCCAGCACCTTAGGCGGGACAGCCCGGGGCGAGCAGTACTTC.

This chain links TRBV5-1 with TRBJ1-1, with a tentative D call TRBD1 (6 bases). The germline V and J ends were trimmed by 4 bases and 0 bases, with 16 bases remaining between them. Germline values: CDR1 SGHRS, CDR2 YFSETQ. The length of the CDR3 is 16 residues. The CDR3 spells CASSHLGGTMNTEAFF. The CDR3, as DNA: TGCGCCAGCAGCCACTTAGGGGGTACTATGAACACTGAAGCTTTCTTT.

This clone was detected a few times. The J gene is TRBJ2-3, the V gene TRBV11-3, with TRBD2 matching 11 bases. The CDR3 has 18 residues. V was clipped by 1 base and J by 0 bases; unmatched bases: 6. CDR1 is SGHNT, CDR2 YENEEA, per germline. CDR3 nucleotide sequence: TGTGCCAGCAGCTTAGGGCTAGCGGGGGGCCCTAGCACAGATACGCAGTATTTT. Residues: CASSLGLAGGPSTDTQYF.

The J gene is TRBJ1-5, the V gene TRBV30, with 7 bases fitting TRBD1. V lost 5 bases to trimming and J lost 2 bases; unmatched junction nucleotides: 6. CDR3 size: 14 residues. Germline V gives CDR1 GTSNPN, CDR2 SVGIG (reference sequence). The CDR3 sequence: CAWEKGGGNQPQHF. CDR3 nucleotides: TGTGCCTGGGAGAAAGGGGGCGGCAATCAGCCCCAGCATTTT.

In its sample, this clone was seen a few times. V and J are TRBV6-8 and TRBJ2-7; 9 positions agree with TRBD1. Germline CDR1 MNHGY, CDR2 SAAAGT. The trim removed 8 bases at V and 6 bases at J, leaving 8 bases unmatched. The CDR3 length is 13 residues. The CDR3 loop reads CASSRTGEGEQYF. The CDR3, as DNA: TGTGCCAGCTCCCGGACAGGGGAAGGCGAGCAGTACTTC.

The chain uses TRBV5-1 and TRBJ2-3; 12 bases are a match to TRBD2. The germline gives CDR1 SGHRS, CDR2 YFSETQ. The trim removed 2 bases at V and 1 base at J, leaving 14 bases unmatched. CDR3 length: 20 residues. The CDR3 DNA reads TGCGCCAGCAGCTTCCGACTAGCGGGAGCTCACTCCTCCGGCACAGATACGCAGTATTTT. It translates to CASSFRLAGAHSSGTDTQYF.

This chain links TRBV6-8 with TRBJ1-3; no reliable D call. In germline, CDR1 is MNHGY, CDR2 SAAAGT. There are 13 residues in the CDR3. Trimming removed 6 bases from V and 0 bases from J, with 6 bases in between. CDR3 loop: CASRNGSGNTIYF. In nucleotides, the CDR3 is TGTGCCAGCAGAAACGGCTCTGGAAACACCATATATTTT.

V and J are TRBV6-8 and TRBJ2-7, with D maybe TRBD2 (6 bases). V lost 2 bases and J 2 bases, leaving 10 bases between the germline ends. CDR1 is MNHGY, CDR2 SAAAGT, per germline. CDR3 length: 14 amino acids. The CDR3 sequence is CASSYGRGPYEQYF. The CDR3 nucleotides read TGTGCCAGCAGTTACGGGCGGGGTCCCTACGAGCAGTACTTC.